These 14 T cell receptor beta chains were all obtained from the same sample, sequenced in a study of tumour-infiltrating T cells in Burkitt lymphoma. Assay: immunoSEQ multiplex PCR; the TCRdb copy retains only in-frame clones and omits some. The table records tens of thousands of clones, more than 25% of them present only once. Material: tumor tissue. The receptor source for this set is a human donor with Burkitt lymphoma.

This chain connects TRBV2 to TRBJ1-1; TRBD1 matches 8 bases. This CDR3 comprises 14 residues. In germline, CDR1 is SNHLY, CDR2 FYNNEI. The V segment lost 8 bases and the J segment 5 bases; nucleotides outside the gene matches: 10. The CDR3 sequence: CASLRTGRNTEAFF. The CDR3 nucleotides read TGTGCCAGCTTACGGACAGGGAGGAATACTGAAGCTTTCTTT.

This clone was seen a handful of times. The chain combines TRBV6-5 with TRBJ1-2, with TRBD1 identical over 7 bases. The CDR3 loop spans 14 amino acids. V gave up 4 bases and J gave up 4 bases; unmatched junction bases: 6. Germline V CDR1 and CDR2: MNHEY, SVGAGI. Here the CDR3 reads CASSSRQGAYGYTF. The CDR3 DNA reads TGTGCCAGCAGTTCGCGACAGGGCGCCTATGGCTACACCTTC.

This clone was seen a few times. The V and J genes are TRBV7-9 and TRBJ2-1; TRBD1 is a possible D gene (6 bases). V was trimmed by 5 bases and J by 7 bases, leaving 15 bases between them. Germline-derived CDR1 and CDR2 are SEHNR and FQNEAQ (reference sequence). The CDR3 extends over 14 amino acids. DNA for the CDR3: TGTGCCAGCAGCCTACGGACAGAAGAGAATGAGCAGTTCTTC. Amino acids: CASSLRTEENEQFF.

CDR3 region: CASSLGGTELYEQYF. The CDR3 coding sequence is TGTGCCAGCTCACTCGGAGGGACAGAACTTTACGAGCAGTACTTC. The chain recombines TRBV18 with TRBJ2-7; the D gene is possibly TRBD1 (7 bases). CDR1 KGHSH and CDR2 LQKENI come from the germline V gene. V was cut by 4 bases and J by 4 bases, with 17 bases left in between. The CDR3 extends over 15 amino acids. The variable domain in full, with the rest retrieved from reference TRBV18 and TRBJ2-7, is NAGVMQNPRHLVRRRGQEARLRCSPMKGHSHVYWYRQLPEEGLKFMVYLQKENIIDESGMPKERFSAEFPKEGPSILRIQQVVRGDSAAYFCASSLGGTELYEQYFGPGTRLTVT.

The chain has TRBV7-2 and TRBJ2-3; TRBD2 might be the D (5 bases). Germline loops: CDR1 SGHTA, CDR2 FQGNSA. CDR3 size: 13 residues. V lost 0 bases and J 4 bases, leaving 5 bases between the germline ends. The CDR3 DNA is TGTGCCAGCAGCTTAGCGGGAGCAGATACGCAGTATTTT. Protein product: CASSLAGADTQYF.

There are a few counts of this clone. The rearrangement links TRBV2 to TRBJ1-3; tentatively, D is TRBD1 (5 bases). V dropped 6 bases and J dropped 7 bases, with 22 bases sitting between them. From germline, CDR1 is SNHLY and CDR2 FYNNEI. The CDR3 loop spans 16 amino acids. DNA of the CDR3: TGTGCCAGCAGCTTCCCTGGGACGGCACCGGGGAACACCATATATTTT. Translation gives CASSFPGTAPGNTIYF. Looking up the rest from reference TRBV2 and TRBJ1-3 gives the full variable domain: EPEVTQTPSHQVTQMGQEVILRCVPISNHLYFYWYRQILGQKVEFLVSFYNNEISEKSEIFDDQFSVERPDGSNFTLKIRSTKLEDSAMYFCASSFPGTAPGNTIYFGEGSWLTVV.

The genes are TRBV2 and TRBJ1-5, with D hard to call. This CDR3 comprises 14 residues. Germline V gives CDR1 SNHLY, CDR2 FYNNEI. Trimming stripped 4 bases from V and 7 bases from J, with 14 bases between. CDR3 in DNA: TGTGCCAGCAGTGTTGAAGGGTCTGGACAGCCCCAGCATTTT. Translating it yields CASSVEGSGQPQHF.

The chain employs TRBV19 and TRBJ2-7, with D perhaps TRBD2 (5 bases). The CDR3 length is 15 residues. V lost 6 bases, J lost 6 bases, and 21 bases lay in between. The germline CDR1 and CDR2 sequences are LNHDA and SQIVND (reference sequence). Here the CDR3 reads CASSARWRPPGEQYF. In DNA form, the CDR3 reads TGTGCCAGTAGCGCACGCTGGAGGCCCCCCGGCGAGCAGTACTTC. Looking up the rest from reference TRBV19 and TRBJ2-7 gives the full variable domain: DGGITQSPKYLFRKEGQNVTLSCEQNLNHDAMYWYRQDPGQGLRLIYYSQIVNDFQKGDIAEGYSVSREKKESFPLTVTSAQKNPTAFYLCASSARWRPPGEQYFGPGTRLTVT.

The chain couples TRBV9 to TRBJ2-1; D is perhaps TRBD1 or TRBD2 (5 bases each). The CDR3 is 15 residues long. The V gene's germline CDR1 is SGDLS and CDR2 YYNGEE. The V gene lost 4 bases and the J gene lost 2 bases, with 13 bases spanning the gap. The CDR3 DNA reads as TGTGCCAGCAGCCCCCGAGGGGCCGCCTACAATGAGCAGTTCTTC. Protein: CASSPRGAAYNEQFF.

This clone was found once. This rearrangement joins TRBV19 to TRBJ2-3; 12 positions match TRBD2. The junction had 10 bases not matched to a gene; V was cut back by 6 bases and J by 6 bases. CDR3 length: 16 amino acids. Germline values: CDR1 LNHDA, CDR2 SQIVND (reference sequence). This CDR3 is CASRRLAGAHQDTQYF. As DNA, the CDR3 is TGTGCCAGTAGAAGACTAGCGGGGGCCCATCAGGATACGCAGTATTTT.

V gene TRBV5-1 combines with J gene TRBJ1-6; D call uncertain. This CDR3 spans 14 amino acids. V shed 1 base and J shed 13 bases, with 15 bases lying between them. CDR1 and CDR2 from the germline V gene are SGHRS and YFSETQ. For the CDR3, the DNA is TGCGCCAGCAGCTTGTGGATTAACTCTACCCCCCTCCACTTT. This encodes CASSLWINSTPLHF.

The CDR3 bases are TGTGCCAGCAGTTCTTGGGACGGAGCCCCTAATGAAAAACTGTTTTTT. Translated, it gives CASSSWDGAPNEKLFF. The V gene is TRBV6-6, the J gene TRBJ1-4; TRBD1 is a possible D gene (5 bases). The CDR3 totals 16 residues. CDR1 and CDR2 from the germline V gene are MNHNY and SVGAGI (reference sequence). V was clipped by 4 bases and J by 3 bases, with 15 bases between them.

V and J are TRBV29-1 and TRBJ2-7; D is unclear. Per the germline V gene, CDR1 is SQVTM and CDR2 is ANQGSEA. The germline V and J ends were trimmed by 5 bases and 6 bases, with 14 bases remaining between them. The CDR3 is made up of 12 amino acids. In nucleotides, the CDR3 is TGCAGCGTTAGGGATCGGACGAGCGAGCAGTACTTC. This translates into CSVRDRTSEQYF.

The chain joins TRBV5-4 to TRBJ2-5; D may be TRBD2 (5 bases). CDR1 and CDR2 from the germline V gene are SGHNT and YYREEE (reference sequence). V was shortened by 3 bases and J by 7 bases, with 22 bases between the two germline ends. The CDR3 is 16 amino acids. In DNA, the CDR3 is TGTGCCAGCAGCTCCCCCGGCGGTCCGATTGGAGGGACCCAGTACTTC. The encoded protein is CASSSPGGPIGGTQYF. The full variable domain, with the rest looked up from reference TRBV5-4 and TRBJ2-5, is ETGVTQSPTHLIKTRGQQVTLRCSSQSGHNTVSWYQQALGQGPQFIFQYYREEENGRGNFPPRFSGLQFPNYSSELNVNALELDDSALYLCASSSPGGPIGGTQYFGPGTRLLVL.